Presented here are 15 T cell receptor beta chains from one specimen sequenced in a study of T cells in localized non-small cell lung cancer. Profiled with immunoSEQ multiplex PCR; TCRdb holds only in-frame clones, not every one. The sample shows about 40,000 clones, 75% to 95% of them seen only once. Sequenced here: PBMCs, sampled before any cancer treatment. The receptors originated from a woman aged 35-75 years with stage II lung adenocarcinoma.

The CDR3 coding sequence is TGCGCCAGCAGCCCCGAATCCTACGAGCAGTACTTC. Its protein product is CASSPESYEQYF. This sequence joins TRBV5-1 and TRBJ2-7; D call uncertain. With 4 bases removed from V and 1 base from J, the gap between germline ends came to 6 bases. The CDR3 totals 12 residues. Germline lookup yields CDR1 SGHRS and CDR2 YFSETQ.

The chain carries TRBV28 and TRBJ1-4, with TRBD1 as a possible D gene (6 bases). V was cut by 11 bases and J by 8 bases, with 18 bases left in between. Germline V gene lookup returns CDR1 MDHEN and CDR2 SYDVKM. This CDR3 has 13 residues. The CDR3 coding sequence is TGTGCCGTACTCGGGACAAATTGGGAAAAACTGTTTTTT. Translating gives CAVLGTNWEKLFF.

The chain joins TRBV10-3 to TRBJ2-5, with TRBD1 as a possible D gene (5 bases). CDR1 is ENHRY and CDR2 is SYGVKD in the germline V gene. There are 13 residues in the CDR3. Trimming pared 0 bases from V and 3 bases from J, leaving 5 bases between. In DNA, the CDR3 is TGTGCCATCAGTGAGTCGACAGAAGAGACCCAGTACTTC. This gives the protein CAISESTEETQYF.

This chain uses TRBV11-2 with TRBJ2-7, with a possible D match to TRBD1 (5 bases). V shed 2 bases and J shed 3 bases, with 14 bases lying between them. The CDR3 consists of 15 residues. From germline, CDR1 is SGHAT and CDR2 FQNNGV. This CDR3 reads CASSLPQGRFYEQYF. The CDR3 region has the DNA TGTGCCAGCAGCTTACCCCAGGGCCGGTTCTACGAGCAGTACTTC.

The chain is built from TRBV28 and TRBJ1-1; TRBD1 matches at 11 bases. Trimming at V came to 2 bases and at J to 0 bases, leaving 5 bases not matched to a gene. Germline CDR1 MDHEN, CDR2 SYDVKM. This CDR3 region has 17 residues. The CDR3 sequence: CASSLLGTGGMNTEAFF. The DNA for the CDR3 is TGTGCCAGCAGTTTACTAGGGACAGGGGGGATGAACACTGAAGCTTTCTTT.

The J gene is TRBJ1-5, the V gene TRBV4-1; D unresolved. Germline-derived CDR1 and CDR2 are MGHRA and YSYEKL. Trimming stripped 5 bases from V and 7 bases from J, with 12 bases between. The CDR3 is 13 residues long. CDR3 protein: CASSVPSGQPQHF. CDR3 bases: TGCGCCAGCAGCGTCCCGTCCGGGCAGCCCCAGCATTTT.

This rearrangement joins TRBV6-6 to TRBJ1-3; 10 bases line up with TRBD1. CDR3 length: 15 amino acids. The V gene's germline CDR1 is MNHNY and CDR2 SVGAGI (reference sequence). V shed 6 bases, J shed 4 bases, and the junction held 6 bases outside the gene matches. This CDR3 reads CASSLTGGFGNTIYF. The CDR3 DNA follows: TGTGCCAGCAGCTTGACAGGGGGCTTCGGAAACACCATATATTTT.

This sequence joins TRBV4-1 and TRBJ2-7, with D tentatively TRBD2 (6 bases). The CDR3 runs 16 residues. Germline CDR1 MGHRA, CDR2 YSYEKL. The germline V and J ends were trimmed by 4 bases and 0 bases, with 16 bases remaining between them. CDR3 sequence (DNA): TGCGCCAGCAGCCCCTCCGGGACTTCGCCCTCCTACGAGCAGTACTTC. This sequence encodes CASSPSGTSPSYEQYF.

As to this clone: The identical CDR3 is also encoded by other nucleotide sequences in the sample. The V and J genes are TRBV5-1 and TRBJ2-5; the D gene is possibly TRBD2 (6 bases). The CDR3 has 13 residues. Germline CDR1 reads SGHRS; CDR2 reads YFSETQ. V lost 4 bases to trimming and J lost 2 bases, with 9 bases between them. CDR3 in DNA: TGCGCCAGCAGCCTGGGACTTCAAGAGACCCAGTACTTC. Translated: CASSLGLQETQYF.

CDR3 sequence reads: CASSLQGQGVVEQYF. CDR3 in DNA: TGTGCCAGCAGTTTACAGGGACAGGGAGTAGTCGAGCAGTACTTC. V is TRBV28 and J is TRBJ2-7, with TRBD1 matching 9 bases. The CDR3 spans 15 residues. V gave up 2 bases and J gave up 6 bases; unmatched junction bases: 8. Germline values: CDR1 MDHEN, CDR2 SYDVKM.

The chain's CDR3 is CASSLKSHGYTF. CDR3 nucleotides: TGTGCCAGCAGTTTAAAGTCGCATGGCTACACCTTC. The J gene is TRBJ1-2, the V gene TRBV28; unclear D gene. Germline-derived CDR1 and CDR2 are MDHEN and SYDVKM. The CDR3 has 12 residues. Trimming shortened V by 2 bases and J by 6 bases, and 7 bases separated the two germline ends.

This chain connects TRBV7-9 to TRBJ2-1; either TRBD1 or TRBD2 may fit D (5 bases each). The CDR3 consists of 14 residues. Per germline, CDR1 SEHNR and CDR2 FQNEAQ (reference sequence). V was cut by 4 bases and J by 7 bases, with 14 bases left in between. For the CDR3, the DNA is TGTGCCAGCAGCTCTACCAGAGGGGAGAATGAGCAGTTCTTC. It yields the protein CASSSTRGENEQFF. The full variable domain, completed using reference TRBV7-9 and TRBJ2-1, is DTGVSQNPRHKITKRGQNVTFRCDPISEHNRLYWYRQTLGQGPEFLTYFQNEAQLEKSRLLSDRFSAERPKGSFSTLEIQRTEQGDSAMYLCASSSTRGENEQFFGPGTRLTVL.

The gene calls are TRBV4-1 and TRBJ2-5, with D possibly matching TRBD1 (5 bases). This CDR3 has 14 amino acids. The germline V and J ends were trimmed by 4 bases and 7 bases, with 16 bases remaining between them. Germline CDR1 MGHRA, CDR2 YSYEKL. In DNA, the CDR3 is TGCGCCAGCAGCCTAGAAGGGAAAGGGGCGACCCAGTACTTC. This gives the protein CASSLEGKGATQYF.

The chain uses TRBV19 and TRBJ2-7; TRBD1 aligns across 7 bases. The trim removed 5 bases at V and 1 base at J, leaving 5 bases unmatched. The germline V gene encodes CDR1 LNHDA and CDR2 SQIVND (reference sequence). The CDR3 has 14 residues. CDR3 amino acids: CASSPRTGSYEQYF. The CDR3 DNA reads TGTGCCAGTAGTCCCCGGACAGGTTCCTACGAGCAGTACTTC.

The chain joins TRBV7-2 to TRBJ2-7, with 8 positions matching TRBD1. Trimming removed 5 bases from V and 5 bases from J; junction bases left unmatched: 11. The CDR3 length is 15 residues. Germline loops: CDR1 SGHTA, CDR2 FQGNSA. The CDR3 reads CASSLSGGLADEQYF. In DNA, the CDR3 is TGTGCCAGCAGCCTTTCAGGGGGCCTAGCTGACGAGCAGTACTTC.